This T cell receptor (beta chain) comes out of a study of technical replicates of blood from a few donors. Generated by immunoSEQ multiplex PCR, the TCRdb table keeps only in-frame clones and is missing some. The table records 85,000 or so clones, 94% of them present only once. This CDR3 spans 16 amino acids. V lost 5 bases, J lost 0 bases, and 3 bases stayed unmatched. Looked up from germline, CDR1 is SSHAT and CDR2 is FNYEAQ (reference sequence). This receptor was taken from a human donor in good health. The chain recombines TRBV7-7 with TRBJ2-3, with 12 nucleotides matching TRBD2. The source material was T cells isolated from PBMCs. The CDR3 loop is CASSLGTSGSTDTQYF. The CDR3 DNA reads TGTGCCAGCAGCCTAGGGACTAGCGGGAGCACAGATACGCAGTATTTT. The entire variable domain, with the rest obtained from reference TRBV7-7 and TRBJ2-3, is as follows: GAGVSQSPRYKVTKRGQDVTLRCDPISSHATLYWYQQALGQGPEFLTYFNYEAQPDKSGLPSDRFSAERPEGSISTLTIQRTEQRDSAMYRCASSLGTSGSTDTQYFGPGTRLTVL.